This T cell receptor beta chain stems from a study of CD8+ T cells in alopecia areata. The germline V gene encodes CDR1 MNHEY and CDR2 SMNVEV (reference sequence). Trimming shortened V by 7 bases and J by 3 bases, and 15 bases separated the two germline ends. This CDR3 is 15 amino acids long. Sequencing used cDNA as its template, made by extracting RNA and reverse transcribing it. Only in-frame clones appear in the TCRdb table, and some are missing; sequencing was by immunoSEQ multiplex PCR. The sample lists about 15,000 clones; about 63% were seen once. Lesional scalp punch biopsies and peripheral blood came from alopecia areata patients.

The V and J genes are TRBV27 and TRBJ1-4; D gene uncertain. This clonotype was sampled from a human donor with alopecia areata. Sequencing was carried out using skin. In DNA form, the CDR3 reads TGTGCCAGCACCCCGGCCGGTGTATCTAATGAAAAACTGTTTTTT. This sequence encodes CASTPAGVSNEKLFF.